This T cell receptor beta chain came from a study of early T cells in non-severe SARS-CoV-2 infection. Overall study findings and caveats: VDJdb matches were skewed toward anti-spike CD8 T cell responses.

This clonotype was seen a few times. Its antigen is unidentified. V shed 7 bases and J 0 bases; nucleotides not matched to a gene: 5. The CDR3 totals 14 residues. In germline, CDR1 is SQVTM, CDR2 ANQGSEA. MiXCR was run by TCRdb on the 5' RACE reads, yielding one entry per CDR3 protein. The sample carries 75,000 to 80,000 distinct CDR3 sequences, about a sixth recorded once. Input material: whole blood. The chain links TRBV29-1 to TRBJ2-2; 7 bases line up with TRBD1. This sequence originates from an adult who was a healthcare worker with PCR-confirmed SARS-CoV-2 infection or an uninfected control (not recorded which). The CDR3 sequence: CSATTGTNTGELFF. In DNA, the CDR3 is TGCAGCGCTACGACAGGGACGAACACCGGGGAGCTGTTTTTT.